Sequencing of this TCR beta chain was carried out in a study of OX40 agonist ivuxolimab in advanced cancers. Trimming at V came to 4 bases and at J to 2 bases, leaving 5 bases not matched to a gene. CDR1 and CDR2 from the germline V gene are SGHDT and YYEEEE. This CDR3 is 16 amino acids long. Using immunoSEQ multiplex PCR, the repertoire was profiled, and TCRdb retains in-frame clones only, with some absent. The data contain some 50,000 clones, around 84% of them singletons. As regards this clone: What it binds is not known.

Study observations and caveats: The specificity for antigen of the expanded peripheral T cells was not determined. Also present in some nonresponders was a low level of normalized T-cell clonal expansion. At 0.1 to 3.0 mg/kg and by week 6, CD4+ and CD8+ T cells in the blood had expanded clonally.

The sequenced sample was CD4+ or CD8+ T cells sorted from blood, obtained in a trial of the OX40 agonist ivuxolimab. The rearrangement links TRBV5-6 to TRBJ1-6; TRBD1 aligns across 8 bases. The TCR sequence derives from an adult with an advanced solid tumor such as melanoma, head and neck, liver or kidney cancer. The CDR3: CASSESDRAYNSPLHF. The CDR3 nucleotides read TGTGCCAGCAGCGAATCGGACAGGGCCTATAATTCACCCCTCCACTTT.